The 28 T cell receptor beta chains below all came from one sample that was sequenced in a study of T cell changes during pregnancy in multiple sclerosis (dated by TCRdb to between 2018 and 2021). Preparation of the library involved the immunoSEQ multiplex PCR assay. Held by TCRdb, this immuneACCESS table contains in-frame sequences only and omits some clones. Under half of the omission traces to an unresolved V gene where checked; the cause of the rest is unknown. Recorded for this sample are tens of thousands of clones; around 90% of them occurred a single time. The ten top clones hold approximately 3.3% of the sample. The sample consisted of peripheral blood, taken after pregnancy. The receptors were gathered from a female donor in good health, enrolled as a control in a pregnancy study.

The chain uses TRBV11-2 and TRBJ1-3; D perhaps matches TRBD1 (5 bases). The germline V gene encodes CDR1 SGHAT and CDR2 FQNNGV. The CDR3 extends over 14 amino acids. V was clipped by 2 bases and J by 3 bases, with 8 bases between them. This CDR3 is CASSLRQGGNTIYF. As DNA, the CDR3 is TGTGCCAGCAGCTTACGCCAGGGTGGAAACACCATATATTTT.

The rearrangement uses TRBV7-2 and TRBJ2-1; the D is unclear. The CDR3 is 15 amino acids. Deletions cut 1 base from V and 6 bases from J, with 13 bases between. The germline gives CDR1 SGHTA, CDR2 FQGNSA. This chain's CDR3 is CASSLDNTPFNEQFF. CDR3 DNA: TGTGCCAGCAGCTTAGATAATACTCCCTTCAATGAGCAGTTCTTC.

The sample holds one count of this clone. This chain links TRBV6-6 with TRBJ1-6, with 8 bases identical to TRBD1. The ends lost 1 base at V and 9 bases at J; junction bases unmatched: 8. Germline-derived CDR1 and CDR2 are MNHNY and SVGAGI (reference sequence). The CDR3 has 16 residues. The CDR3 loop is CASSYYASGGSSPLHF. CDR3 coding DNA: TGTGCCAGCAGTTACTACGCTTCAGGGGGCAGTTCACCCCTCCACTTT.

V is TRBV9 and J is TRBJ2-3; 7 bases match TRBD2. V lost 3 bases, J lost 6 bases, and 13 bases stayed unmatched. CDR3 length: 16 amino acids. Germline values: CDR1 SGDLS, CDR2 YYNGEE. The CDR3 nucleotides are TGTGCCAGCAGCGCAGATACATCGTGGGGGGGGGATACGCAGTATTTT. It is translated as CASSADTSWGGDTQYF.

The gene calls are TRBV2 and TRBJ1-6; D call uncertain. The CDR3 spans 16 residues. The V gene's germline CDR1 is SNHLY and CDR2 FYNNEI. Trimming stripped 6 bases from V and 0 bases from J, with 12 bases between. The CDR3 DNA sequence: TGTGCCAGCAGGAAGACTGGGAGCTCCTATAATTCACCCCTCCACTTT. Translating it yields CASRKTGSSYNSPLHF.

This chain connects TRBV4-1 to TRBJ2-1; 7 nucleotides line up with TRBD2. With 1 base clipped from V and 10 bases from J, the junction kept 10 bases outside the gene matches. CDR3 length: 15 amino acids. CDR1 and CDR2 from the germline V gene are MGHRA and YSYEKL. The CDR3 coding sequence is TGCGCCAGCAGCCAAGGAGGAGGGAGGGCACAGGAGCAGTTCTTC. This encodes CASSQGGGRAQEQFF.

V usage is TRBV29-1 and J usage is TRBJ1-2; D uncertain. The germline V and J ends were trimmed by 4 bases and 4 bases, with 10 bases remaining between them. The germline V gene encodes CDR1 SQVTM and CDR2 ANQGSEA. CDR3 length: 12 amino acids. The CDR3 DNA sequence: TGCAGCGTTGTACTAGGGTCCTATGGCTACACCTTC. It yields the protein CSVVLGSYGYTF.

The genes are TRBV27 and TRBJ1-6; D not resolved. The CDR3 contains 11 residues. Per germline, CDR1 MNHEY and CDR2 SMNVEV (reference sequence). With 5 bases removed from V and 10 bases from J, the gap between germline ends came to 6 bases. CDR3 in amino acids: CASSPLSPLHF. The CDR3 bases are TGTGCCAGCAGTCCCCTCTCACCCCTCCACTTT.

The chain uses TRBV6-6 and TRBJ1-6, with TRBD1 matching 7 bases. Germline CDR1 MNHNY, CDR2 SVGAGI (reference sequence). The V gene end was trimmed by 4 bases and the J gene end by 5 bases; junction bases not matched to a gene: 8. The CDR3 is 16 amino acids. DNA of the CDR3: TGTGCCAGCAGTTCCCAAAACGGACAGGATAATTCACCCCTCCACTTT. Translated: CASSSQNGQDNSPLHF.

The J gene is TRBJ2-2, the V gene TRBV2; 11 bases are a match to TRBD2. Germline loops: CDR1 SNHLY, CDR2 FYNNEI. V dropped 6 bases and J dropped 4; count of bases not matched to a gene: 4. The CDR3 sequence is 15 residues long. In nucleotides, the CDR3 is TGTGCCAGCAGGTTAACTAGCGGGAGCACCGGGGAGCTGTTTTTT. This translates into CASRLTSGSTGELFF.

The chain joins TRBV2 to TRBJ1-5; D ambiguous. Looked up from germline, CDR1 is SNHLY and CDR2 is FYNNEI. With 3 bases removed from V and 7 bases from J, the gap between germline ends came to 10 bases. The CDR3 is 13 residues long. The DNA for the CDR3 is TGTGCCAGCAGTGAGGGCCTTCGGCAGCCCCAGCATTTT. It yields the protein CASSEGLRQPQHF.

The rearrangement uses TRBV7-6 and TRBJ1-5, with 7 bases lining up with TRBD1. V lost 4 bases to trimming and J lost 0 bases; unmatched junction nucleotides: 9. There are 17 residues in the CDR3. CDR1 and CDR2 from the germline V gene are SGHVS and FNYEAQ. The CDR3 region has the DNA TGTGCCAGCAGCTCTTATAGACAGGGTTCTAGCAATCAGCCCCAGCATTTT. It encodes CASSSYRQGSSNQPQHF. Complete variable domain (other parts from reference TRBV7-6 and TRBJ1-5): GAGVSQSPRYKVTKRGQDVALRCDPISGHVSLYWYRQALGQGPEFLTYFNYEAQQDKSGLPNDRFSAERPEGSISTLTIQRTEQRDSAMYRCASSSYRQGSSNQPQHFGDGTRLSIL.

V gene TRBV5-4 combines with J gene TRBJ2-1; unclear D gene. Trimming shortened V by 0 bases and J by 10 bases, and 5 bases separated the two germline ends. Germline V lookup: CDR1 SGHNT, CDR2 YYREEE (reference sequence). The CDR3 is 11 residues long. This CDR3 reads CASSLGQEQFF. CDR3 nucleotide sequence: TGTGCCAGCAGCTTGGGTCAAGAGCAGTTCTTC. The whole variable domain, filled in from reference TRBV5-4 and TRBJ2-1, reads ETGVTQSPTHLIKTRGQQVTLRCSSQSGHNTVSWYQQALGQGPQFIFQYYREEENGRGNFPPRFSGLQFPNYSSELNVNALELDDSALYLCASSLGQEQFFGPGTRLTVL.

The chain links TRBV7-9 to TRBJ1-5; 9 bases match TRBD1. Trimming at V came to 5 bases and at J to 6 bases, leaving 2 bases not matched to a gene. The CDR3 sequence is 13 residues long. Germline V gives CDR1 SEHNR, CDR2 FQNEAQ (reference sequence). The CDR3 coding sequence is TGTGCCAGCAGCGCGGACAGGGGTCAGCCCCAGCATTTT. The encoded protein is CASSADRGQPQHF.

The chain carries TRBV2 and TRBJ1-2; 7 bases agree with TRBD1. The junction had 9 bases not matched to a gene; V was cut back by 7 bases and J by 1 base. The CDR3 spans 15 residues. Germline V gene lookup returns CDR1 SNHLY and CDR2 FYNNEI. CDR3 protein: CASNTPGQYNYGYTF. The CDR3 DNA sequence: TGTGCCAGCAACACACCGGGACAGTATAACTATGGCTACACCTTC.

This clone was detected only once. CDR3 protein: CASSLGQSGYTF. CDR3 coding DNA: TGTGCCAGCAGCTTAGGTCAATCCGGCTACACCTTC. This rearrangement joins TRBV7-2 to TRBJ1-2; D not resolved. CDR1 is SGHTA and CDR2 is FQGNSA in the germline V gene. CDR3 length: 12 amino acids. The ends were cut back, 1 base at V and 8 bases at J, with 8 bases in the middle.

The chain is built from TRBV28 and TRBJ2-3; D is perhaps TRBD1 (7 bases). The CDR3 sequence is 15 residues long. From germline, CDR1 is MDHEN and CDR2 SYDVKM. The germline V and J ends were trimmed by 7 bases and 5 bases, with 19 bases remaining between them. The CDR3 protein is CASILGRGRGDTQYF. The CDR3 nucleotides are TGTGCCAGCATCTTGGGAAGGGGGCGGGGAGATACGCAGTATTTT.

This clone has ten or more counts. Other nucleotide sequences from this sample produce the same CDR3. V and J are TRBV12-5 and TRBJ1-1; D is perhaps TRBD1 (5 bases). Trimming cost V 1 base and J 4 bases, with 7 bases left between them. Germline V lookup: CDR1 LGHNT, CDR2 FRNRAP. This CDR3 spans 13 amino acids. The CDR3 region has the DNA TGTGCTAGTGGTTTGGGGGGCGGCACTGAAGCTTTCTTT. Residues: CASGLGGGTEAFF. Drawing the rest from reference TRBV12-5 and TRBJ1-1, the complete variable domain is DARVTQTPRHKVTEMGQEVTMRCQPILGHNTVFWYRQTMMQGLELLAYFRNRAPLDDSGMPKDRFSAEMPDATLATLKIQPSEPRDSAVYFCASGLGGGTEAFFGQGTRLTVV.

The gene calls are TRBV4-1 and TRBJ2-7, with D hard to call. Germline V lookup: CDR1 MGHRA, CDR2 YSYEKL. With 0 bases removed from V and 3 bases from J, the gap between germline ends came to 6 bases. The CDR3 length is 13 residues. In nucleotides, the CDR3 is TGCGCCAGCAGCCAAGATCTCAGCTACGAGCAGTACTTC. It codes for CASSQDLSYEQYF.

The chain uses TRBV18 and TRBJ1-1; TRBD1 aligns across 10 bases. With 0 bases clipped from V and 5 bases from J, the junction kept 3 bases outside the gene matches. Germline values: CDR1 KGHSH, CDR2 LQKENI. The CDR3 sequence is 15 residues long. CDR3 nucleotide sequence: TGTGCCAGCTCACCACCGGGACAGGGGAGGACTGAAGCTTTCTTT. Its protein is CASSPPGQGRTEAFF.

CDR3 region: CASSSLPGNTEAFF. In DNA form, the CDR3 reads TGTGCCAGCAGCTCGCTCCCGGGGAACACTGAAGCTTTCTTT. The rearrangement uses TRBV7-6 and TRBJ1-1, with D uncertain. Germline lookup yields CDR1 SGHVS and CDR2 FNYEAQ. This CDR3 has 14 residues. Trimming took off 4 bases at V and 1 base at J, with 10 bases between the two ends.

The V and J genes are TRBV18 and TRBJ1-5, with 8 bases lining up with TRBD1. This CDR3 region has 16 residues. Germline V gene lookup returns CDR1 KGHSH and CDR2 LQKENI. V trimming: 1 base; J trimming: 0 bases; junction bases outside the gene matches: 2. The CDR3 loop reads CASSPRTGTSNQPQHF. In DNA, the CDR3 is TGTGCCAGCTCACCACGGACAGGGACTAGCAATCAGCCCCAGCATTTT.

The rearrangement links TRBV28 to TRBJ1-2, with D possibly matching TRBD1 (5 bases). The V end lost 3 bases, the J end lost 4 bases, and 15 bases lay between the germline ends. Germline values: CDR1 MDHEN, CDR2 SYDVKM. CDR3 length equals 15 residues. CDR3 sequence reads: CASSLSTVPTYGYTF. The CDR3 DNA reads TGTGCCAGCAGTTTGTCGACAGTACCTACCTATGGCTACACCTTC.

The chain is built from TRBV6-1 and TRBJ2-2; D may be TRBD2 (5 bases). Germline loops: CDR1 MNHNS, CDR2 SASEGT. The germline V and J ends were trimmed by 6 bases and 11 bases, with 19 bases remaining between them. The length of the CDR3 is 14 residues. CDR3 loop: CASSPNTGLGELFF. In DNA form, the CDR3 reads TGTGCCAGCAGCCCGAACACGGGGTTAGGCGAGCTGTTTTTT.

The rearrangement uses TRBV13 and TRBJ2-1; 12 bases fit TRBD2. The trim removed 5 bases at V and 0 bases at J, leaving 11 bases unmatched. Germline V gives CDR1 PRHDT, CDR2 FYEKMQ (reference sequence). The CDR3 contains 19 residues. CDR3 in DNA: TGTGCCAGCAGCGACGCGGGACTAGCGGGTGGGAGCTCCTACAATGAGCAGTTCTTC. Translating it yields CASSDAGLAGGSSYNEQFF. The variable domain in full, completed from reference TRBV13 and TRBJ2-1, reads AAGVIQSPRHLIKEKRETATLKCYPIPRHDTVYWYQQGPGQDPQFLISFYEKMQSDKGSIPDRFSAQQFSDYHSELNMSSLELGDSALYFCASSDAGLAGGSSYNEQFFGPGTRLTVL.

The chain has TRBV2 and TRBJ2-3, with D possibly being TRBD2 (6 bases). V lost 3 bases to trimming and J lost 5 bases, with 27 bases between them. The CDR3 is 19 residues long. Looked up from germline, CDR1 is SNHLY and CDR2 is FYNNEI. The CDR3 reads CASSDLIVLGGKRGDTQYF. In nucleotides, the CDR3 is TGTGCCAGCAGTGATCTCATCGTGCTTGGCGGGAAACGAGGAGATACGCAGTATTTT.

The chain has TRBV7-2 and TRBJ2-5; TRBD1 agrees at 10 bases. The CDR3 is 16 amino acids. Per germline, CDR1 SGHTA and CDR2 FQGNSA. V dropped 2 bases and J dropped 4; count of bases not matched to a gene: 7. DNA of the CDR3: TGTGCCAGCAGCTTAATCCGCGGACAGGGGGGAGAGACCCAGTACTTC. Translating it yields CASSLIRGQGGETQYF.

The rearrangement joins TRBV6-5 to TRBJ1-1; 7 nucleotides agree with TRBD1. V lost 6 bases, J lost 4 bases, and 5 bases stayed unmatched. Looked up from germline, CDR1 is MNHEY and CDR2 is SVGAGI. The CDR3 length is 13 residues. The CDR3 region has the DNA TGTGCCAGCAGCACGAGGGGGCTCACTGAAGCTTTCTTT. Residues: CASSTRGLTEAFF.